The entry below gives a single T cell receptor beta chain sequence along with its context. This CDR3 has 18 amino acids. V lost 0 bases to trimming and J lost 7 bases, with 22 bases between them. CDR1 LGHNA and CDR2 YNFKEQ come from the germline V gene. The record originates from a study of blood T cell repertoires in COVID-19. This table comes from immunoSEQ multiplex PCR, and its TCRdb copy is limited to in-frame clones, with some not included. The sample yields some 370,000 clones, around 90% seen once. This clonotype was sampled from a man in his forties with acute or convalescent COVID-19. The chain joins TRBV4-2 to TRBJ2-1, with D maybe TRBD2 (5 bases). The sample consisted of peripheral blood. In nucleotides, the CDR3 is TGTGCCAGCAGCCAAGATAGCCGGCTAGCTAACCGTTTGAATGAGCAGTTCTTC. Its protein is CASSQDSRLANRLNEQFF.